This TCR beta chain was identified during a study of glioma-infiltrating T cells after dendritic cell vaccination. Method: immunoSEQ multiplex PCR; TCRdb's copy keeps in-frame clones and lacks some. The sample shows around 78,000 clones, roughly 91% of them seen only once. V lost 0 bases and J 5 bases, leaving 17 bases between the germline ends. Germline V gene sequence: CDR1 MNHNS, CDR2 SASEGT. The CDR3 extends over 17 amino acids. Time point denoted: after dendritic cell vaccination, including at tumor progression/relapse. The V call is TRBV6-1, the J call TRBJ1-5; the D gene is possibly TRBD1 (6 bases). The TCR originated in a human donor with glioblastoma. This material consisted of blood, taken after dendritic cell vaccination. As DNA, the CDR3 is TGTGCCAGCAGTGAAGCGCTTCGGGGGGGGGCCGATCAGCCCCAGCATTTT. It codes for CASSEALRGGADQPQHF.